The 10 T cell receptor beta chains below were found in one sample sequenced in a study of graft-versus-host responses after intestinal transplantation. The method was immunoSEQ multiplex PCR; TCRdb's version includes in-frame clones alone and lacks a portion of them. The data hold more than 4,000 clones, with around 25% observed a single time. This sample comprised alloreactive CD4+ T cells from a mixed lymphocyte reaction culture, obtained before transplantation. Indicated subset: CFSE-low proliferating T cells sorted from roughly six-day pre-transplant mixed lymphocyte reaction (GvH or HvG direction). The receptors originated from a human patient who was an organ donor for intestinal transplantation.

The table lists this clone with a few counts. The gene calls are TRBV11-2 and TRBJ2-5; 7 bases line up with TRBD1. CDR1 is SGHAT and CDR2 is FQNNGV in the germline V gene. The V gene end was trimmed by 3 bases and the J gene end by 5 bases; junction bases not matched to a gene: 12. The CDR3 has 16 amino acids. This CDR3 reads CASSFWGDRVGETQYF. The DNA of the CDR3 is TGTGCCAGCAGCTTTTGGGGTGACAGGGTTGGGGAGACCCAGTACTTC.

The CDR3 protein is CATDGQPLSNQPQHF. The CDR3 region has the DNA TGTGCCACCGACGGACAGCCCCTTAGCAATCAGCCCCAGCATTTT. The rearrangement links TRBV2 to TRBJ1-5; D may be TRBD1 (6 bases). This CDR3 is 15 amino acids long. Germline V gene sequence: CDR1 SNHLY, CDR2 FYNNEI. V lost 10 bases and J 0 bases, leaving 16 bases between the germline ends.

This clone qualifies as medium-sized (0.01 to 0.1%). V is TRBV12-5 and J is TRBJ2-2, with a possible D match to TRBD2 (6 bases). V lost 4 bases, J lost 7 bases, and 13 bases lay in between. The CDR3 length is 14 residues. Per the germline V gene, CDR1 is LGHNT and CDR2 is FRNRAP. CDR3 amino acids: CASGSGLLGGELFF. CDR3 nucleotides: TGTGCTAGTGGTTCCGGACTACTGGGCGGGGAGCTGTTTTTT.

The CDR3: CSGGTGGITGELFF. Written as DNA, the CDR3 is TGCAGCGGTGGGACAGGGGGCATCACCGGGGAGCTGTTTTTT. The chain combines TRBV29-1 with TRBJ2-2; 12 bases are a match to TRBD1. This CDR3 has 14 residues. Germline loops: CDR1 SQVTM, CDR2 ANQGSEA. Trimming at V came to 7 bases and at J to 4 bases, leaving 4 bases not matched to a gene.

The chain is built from TRBV6-1 and TRBJ1-1, with D possibly TRBD1 on 5 matching bases. Trimming removed 8 bases at V and 1 base at J, with 11 bases between. Germline V gene sequence: CDR1 MNHNS, CDR2 SASEGT. This CDR3 comprises 13 residues. The CDR3 spells CASGRGQNTEAFF. CDR3 coding DNA: TGTGCCAGCGGCCGAGGACAGAACACTGAAGCTTTCTTT.

By sample fraction, this clone is medium-sized. This rearrangement joins TRBV7-3 to TRBJ2-1; D call uncertain. V was cut by 0 bases and J by 4 bases, with 4 bases left in between. CDR1 and CDR2 (germline): SGHTA, FQGTGA. The CDR3 is 13 residues long. CDR3 in DNA: TGTGCCAGCAGCTTAACTAGATACAATGAGCAGTTCTTC. It codes for CASSLTRYNEQFF.

The gene calls are TRBV6-6 and TRBJ2-7; 7 bases are shared with TRBD1. Trimming cost V 2 bases and J 2 bases; bases outside gene matches: 6. This CDR3 is 15 amino acids long. Per germline, CDR1 MNHNY and CDR2 SVGAGI (reference sequence). The CDR3: CASSYGTARPYEQYF. CDR3 coding DNA: TGTGCCAGCAGTTACGGGACAGCGAGGCCCTACGAGCAGTACTTC.

As concerns this clone: A far larger clone is a single base away, which makes a read error likely. This same CDR3 is encoded by further DNA sequences in the sample. The chain couples TRBV5-1 to TRBJ2-7, with a weak D call TRBD1 (5 bases). The length of the CDR3 is 15 residues. Per the germline V gene, CDR1 is SGHRS and CDR2 is YFSETQ. V lost 1 base and J lost 3, with 14 bases in between. The CDR3 here is CASSLYRAGLYEQYF. The CDR3 bases are TGCGCCAGCAGCTTGTACCGGGCAGGGCTCTACGAGCAGTACTTC.

The rearrangement uses TRBV5-1 and TRBJ2-7; 8 nucleotides line up with TRBD1. The length of the CDR3 is 15 residues. The germline V gene has CDR1 SGHRS and CDR2 YFSETQ. J lost 3 bases, V lost 0 bases, and 5 bases had no gene match. The CDR3 region is CASSLGGTGFYEQYF. The CDR3 DNA reads as TGCGCCAGCAGCTTGGGCGGGACAGGTTTCTACGAGCAGTACTTC.

The sample holds a few counts of this clone. The chain employs TRBV11-2 and TRBJ1-1, with D perhaps matching TRBD1 (5 bases). The germline V and J ends were trimmed by 3 bases and 5 bases, with 16 bases remaining between them. In germline, CDR1 is SGHAT, CDR2 FQNNGV. This CDR3 has 15 residues. CDR3 sequence reads: CASSFFSQVRTEAFF. CDR3 DNA: TGTGCCAGCAGCTTCTTTTCACAGGTTAGGACTGAAGCTTTCTTT.